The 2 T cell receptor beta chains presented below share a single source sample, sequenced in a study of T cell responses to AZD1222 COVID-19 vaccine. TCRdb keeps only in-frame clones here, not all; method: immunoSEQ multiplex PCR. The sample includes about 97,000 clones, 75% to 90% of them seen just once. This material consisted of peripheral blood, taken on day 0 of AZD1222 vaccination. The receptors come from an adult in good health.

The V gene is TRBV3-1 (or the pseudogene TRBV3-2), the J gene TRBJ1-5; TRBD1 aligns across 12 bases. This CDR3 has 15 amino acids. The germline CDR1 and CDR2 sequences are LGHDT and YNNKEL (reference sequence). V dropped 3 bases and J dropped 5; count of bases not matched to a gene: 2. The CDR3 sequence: CASSQGDRGHQPQHF. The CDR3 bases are TGTGCCAGCAGCCAGGGGGACAGGGGGCATCAGCCCCAGCATTTT.

For the CDR3, the DNA is TGTGCCATCAGTGGTACAGGGGACGGCCCCCAGCATTTT. Protein product: CAISGTGDGPQHF. V and J are TRBV10-3 and TRBJ1-5, with 7 positions matching TRBD1. There are 13 residues in the CDR3. Germline CDR1 ENHRY, CDR2 SYGVKD. Trimming cost V 4 bases and J 10 bases; bases outside gene matches: 7.